Listed below are T cell receptor beta chains from one sample, sequenced in a study of response to subunit inactivated influenza vaccine. One entry per CDR3 protein, called by TCRdb with MiXCR from the RT-PCR reads. The table has hundreds of thousands of distinct CDR3 sequences, approximately 15% seen once; the top ten hold more than 9%. The sample in question was PBMCs from blood, obtained roughly 12 days after vaccination. The receptors originated from a man aged 50 to 59 who received an inactivated influenza vaccine. CDR3s leave out the opening cysteine and the closing phenylalanine or tryptophan. Each record gives: V gene, D gene, CDR3 length, J gene, CDR3 protein. The D gene is left open where the match is weak.

v_call: TRBV15
d_call: -
cdr3_length: 14
j_call: TRBJ1-5
cdr3_aa: ATSSLGALSNQPQH

v_call: TRBV12-3/TRBV12-4
d_call: -
cdr3_length: 11
j_call: TRBJ1-2
cdr3_aa: ASSPGGYRGYT

v_call: TRBV15
d_call: TRBD2
cdr3_length: 16
j_call: TRBJ2-3
cdr3_aa: ATSRSPRLAGGGDTQY

v_call: TRBV5-6
d_call: -
cdr3_length: 11
j_call: TRBJ2-2
cdr3_aa: ASSLPPTGELF

v_call: TRBV5-6
d_call: TRBD2
cdr3_length: 12
j_call: TRBJ2-3
cdr3_aa: ASSSGLDADTQY

v_call: TRBV7-9
d_call: -
cdr3_length: 13
j_call: TRBJ2-7
cdr3_aa: ASSLVGRGDYEQY

v_call: TRBV10-3
d_call: -
cdr3_length: 13
j_call: TRBJ2-2
cdr3_aa: AISPGGQDTGELF

v_call: TRBV29-1
d_call: -
cdr3_length: 10
j_call: TRBJ2-5
cdr3_aa: SVVWGQETQY

v_call: TRBV5-1
d_call: TRBD2
cdr3_length: 17
j_call: TRBJ2-3
cdr3_aa: ASSLAGAGTSGSLDTQY

v_call: TRBV12-3/TRBV12-4
d_call: -
cdr3_length: 11
j_call: TRBJ2-1
cdr3_aa: ASSLAWGYEQF

v_call: TRBV10-2
d_call: TRBD1
cdr3_length: 12
j_call: TRBJ2-7
cdr3_aa: ASRKQGSGHEQY

v_call: TRBV20-1
d_call: -
cdr3_length: 15
j_call: TRBJ2-4
cdr3_aa: SARAITGSGAMDFQY

v_call: TRBV12-3/TRBV12-4
d_call: TRBD2
cdr3_length: 14
j_call: TRBJ2-1
cdr3_aa: ASSLILTSGGNEQF

v_call: TRBV4-2
d_call: TRBD1
cdr3_length: 14
j_call: TRBJ2-7
cdr3_aa: ASSQGQGAISHEQY

v_call: TRBV19
d_call: -
cdr3_length: 11
j_call: TRBJ1-5
cdr3_aa: ASSPSGAQPQH

v_call: TRBV12-3/TRBV12-4
d_call: -
cdr3_length: 12
j_call: TRBJ1-6
cdr3_aa: ASSLGAVNSPLH

v_call: TRBV7-6
d_call: -
cdr3_length: 12
j_call: TRBJ2-2
cdr3_aa: ASSWNADTGELF

v_call: TRBV4-2
d_call: TRBD2
cdr3_length: 13
j_call: TRBJ2-2
cdr3_aa: ASSLRGGTAGELF

v_call: TRBV7-8
d_call: TRBD2
cdr3_length: 13
j_call: TRBJ2-2
cdr3_aa: ASSLTSGTTGELF

v_call: TRBV28
d_call: -
cdr3_length: 12
j_call: TRBJ1-3
cdr3_aa: ASSFEGGGNTIY

v_call: TRBV11-2
d_call: -
cdr3_length: 16
j_call: TRBJ2-7
cdr3_aa: ASSFPAGAIIDSYEQY

v_call: TRBV27
d_call: TRBD2
cdr3_length: 12
j_call: TRBJ2-1
cdr3_aa: ASNPRLANNEQF

v_call: TRBV6-1
d_call: TRBD2
cdr3_length: 13
j_call: TRBJ2-1
cdr3_aa: ASMSPGLASNEQF

v_call: TRBV10-3
d_call: TRBD2
cdr3_length: 15
j_call: TRBJ2-1
cdr3_aa: AISESVAGGTGDEQF

v_call: TRBV5-6
d_call: -
cdr3_length: 10
j_call: TRBJ1-1
cdr3_aa: ASSLTSSEAF

v_call: TRBV11-1
d_call: TRBD1
cdr3_length: 12
j_call: TRBJ1-1
cdr3_aa: ASTRGQGVIEAF

v_call: TRBV7-9
d_call: -
cdr3_length: 10
j_call: TRBJ2-5
cdr3_aa: ASGRAQETQY

v_call: TRBV5-1
d_call: TRBD2
cdr3_length: 13
j_call: TRBJ2-1
cdr3_aa: ASSRTSGIYNEQF

v_call: TRBV10-3
d_call: -
cdr3_length: 11
j_call: TRBJ2-3
cdr3_aa: AIGKSGTDTQY

v_call: TRBV15
d_call: -
cdr3_length: 12
j_call: TRBJ2-7
cdr3_aa: ATSRDRGRYEQY

v_call: TRBV29-1
d_call: TRBD1
cdr3_length: 13
j_call: TRBJ2-2
cdr3_aa: SVRTGTGVYGELF